Listed below are T cell receptor beta chains from one sample, sequenced in a study of post-analysis software for immune sequencing data. TCRdb reprocessed the PCR reads with MiXCR, giving one entry per CDR3 protein. This sample has 350,000 to 500,000 distinct CDR3 sequences, with approximately 37% found just once. Material for sequencing was blood. All receptors derive from a girl aged 2-10 years with multiple sclerosis. CDR3s include the opening cysteine and the closing phenylalanine or tryptophan. A D gene is named only where the DNA matches it firmly. Part of the rows lack a size; the others show once, few, many or a class for expanded clones.

TRBJ2-7	TRBV7-6	NA	NA	11	TGTGCCAGCAGCGAGGACTACGAGCAGTACTTC	CASSEDYEQYF
TRBJ2-7	TRBV5-6	NA	NA	15	TGTGCCAGCAGATTAACGCGCCTGGGGGCCTACGAGCAGTACTTC	CASRLTRLGAYEQYF
TRBJ1-2	TRBV27	TRBD1	NA	19	TGTGCCAGCAGTTTATCGGGACAGGGGCCAGAAAGCATTAACTATGGCTACACCTTC	CASSLSGQGPESINYGYTF
TRBJ1-1	TRBV29-1	NA	NA	13	TGCAGCGTCGGACCCCACGGACAGTCGGGAACTTTCTTT	CSVGPHGQSGTFF
TRBJ2-1	TRBV14	TRBD1	NA	16	TGTGCCAGCAGCCAAGTGCGGACAGGGGGTCGGGATGAGCAGTTCTTC	CASSQVRTGGRDEQFF
TRBJ2-5	TRBV6-1	TRBD1	NA	14	TGTGCCAGCAGTGTGGGGACAGCCAAAGAGACCCAGTACTTC	CASSVGTAKETQYF
TRBJ2-5	TRBV12-3/TRBV12-4	TRBD2	NA	14	TGTGCCAGCAGTCAGCGGGGGAACGGCCAGACCCAGTACTTC	CASSQRGNGQTQYF
TRBJ2-7	TRBV7-7	NA	NA	13	TGTGCTAGCAGCTCGGGAGCCGGGTACGAGCAGTACTTC	CASSSGAGYEQYF
TRBJ1-1	TRBV25-1	NA	NA	13	TGTGCCAGCAGTACCCCGGGAGACACTGAAGCTTTCTTT	CASSTPGDTEAFF
TRBJ2-7	TRBV29-1	TRBD2	NA	14	TGCAGCGTTGAAGAAACGGGACTAGGATACGAGCAGTACTTC	CSVEETGLGYEQYF
TRBJ2-7	TRBV6-6	TRBD2	NA	13	TGTGCCAGCACGGGACTAGTGGACTACGAGCAGTACTTC	CASTGLVDYEQYF
TRBJ2-1	TRBV7-3	TRBD1	few	16	TGTGCCAGCAGCTCAGACAAAGACAGGGGTGGTAATGAGCAGTTCTTC	CASSSDKDRGGNEQFF
TRBJ2-7	TRBV20-1	NA	NA	16	TGCAGTGCTAGAGATCTCAGGGCCCGTCGTAACTACGAGCAGTACTTC	CSARDLRARRNYEQYF
TRBJ1-1	TRBV12-1	NA	NA	16	TGTGCCAGCAGCTTTGCGGGACGGCAAATGAGCACTGAAGCTTTCTTT	CASSFAGRQMSTEAFF
TRBJ1-1	TRBV20-1	TRBD1	NA	15	TGCAGTGCTAGGGACAGGGAAAGGATGCGCACTGAAGCTTTCTTT	CSARDRERMRTEAFF
TRBJ1-5	TRBV5-5	NA	NA	15	TGTGCCAGTAGCTCCCTCGGGGTGGGTGATCAGCCCCAGCATTTT	CASSSLGVGDQPQHF
TRBJ1-1	TRBV4-2	TRBD1	NA	17	TGTGCCAGCAGCCAAGATGGATCTCGGCAGGGGGAAACTGAAGCTTTCTTT	CASSQDGSRQGETEAFF
TRBJ2-6	TRBV4-3	TRBD1	once	18	TGCGCCAGCAGCCACGGGACAGTAGCACTTTCTGGGGCCAACGTCCTGACTTTC	CASSHGTVALSGANVLTF
TRBJ2-3	TRBV5-1	NA	many	12	TGCGCCAGCAGCCCACATACAGATACGCAGTATTTT	CASSPHTDTQYF
TRBJ1-2	TRBV7-2	NA	few	13	TGTGCCAGCAGCTTAATCCTCGGATTTGGCTACACCTTC	CASSLILGFGYTF
TRBJ2-7	TRBV29-1	TRBD1	NA	13	TGCAGCGGGTTCGACAGGGCTATGGGCGAGCAGTACTTC	CSGFDRAMGEQYF
TRBJ1-1	TRBV27	NA	NA	14	TGTGCCAGCAGTCCGCGGGGTTGGGGGACTGAAGCTTTCTTT	CASSPRGWGTEAFF
TRBJ2-1	TRBV15	NA	few	16	TGTGCCACCAGCAGGCTGTTCGGGGGTCTGGCCGGGGAGCAGTTCTTC	CATSRLFGGLAGEQFF
TRBJ2-1	TRBV20-1	NA	few	10	TGCAGTGCCGTAGCTGTCGAGCAGTTCTTC	CSAVAVEQFF
TRBJ2-4	TRBV5-1	NA	NA	16	TGCGCCAGCAGTCCAATTTCTGGCAGAGGTAGAAACATTCAGTACTTC	CASSPISGRGRNIQYF
TRBJ2-1	TRBV5-1	TRBD2	few	17	TGCGCCAGCAGCTTGGGGTGGGTGGCTAGCGGAAACAATGAGCAGTTCTTC	CASSLGWVASGNNEQFF
TRBJ1-1	TRBV6-2/TRBV6-3	NA	NA	16	TGTGCCAGCAGTTTCACACACAGTATGAGGAACACTGAAGCTTTCTTT	CASSFTHSMRNTEAFF
TRBJ2-6	TRBV9	NA	NA	15	TGTGCCAGCAGCGTTTCACCTACTGGGGCCAACGTCCTGACTTTC	CASSVSPTGANVLTF
TRBJ2-1	TRBV12-3/TRBV12-4	TRBD2	NA	15	TGTGCCAGCACCCACTTGGGACTAGGATACAATGAGCAGTTCTTC	CASTHLGLGYNEQFF
TRBJ2-3	TRBV12-3/TRBV12-4	NA	once	16	TGTGCCAGCTTTGTTACCCCCGGACCCAGCACAGATACGCAGTATTTT	CASFVTPGPSTDTQYF
TRBJ1-2	TRBV5-6	NA	few	15	TGTGCCAGCAGCTGGGGGACATCTGATAACTATGGCTACACCTTC	CASSWGTSDNYGYTF